These T cell receptor beta chains were read from a single sample in a study of blood T cell repertoires in COVID-19. Using immunoSEQ multiplex PCR, the repertoire was profiled, and TCRdb retains in-frame clones only, with some absent. The profile shows about 230,000 clones, roughly 88% of them singletons. Material for sequencing was peripheral blood. The origin of the receptors is a man aged 40-55 years with acute or convalescent COVID-19. CDR3s include the opening cysteine and the closing phenylalanine or tryptophan. The order of the fields is clone size, V gene, J gene, D gene, CDR3 protein, CDR3 DNA. A D gene is named only where the DNA matches it firmly. A clone size is listed for some rows: how often the clone was seen (once, few, many), or a class if it is expanded.

once,TRBV7-2,TRBJ2-1,-,CASSPRLVHEQFF,TGTGCCAGCAGCCCCAGACTAGTCCATGAGCAGTTCTTC
-,TRBV20-1,TRBJ2-2,-,CSASGVGELFF,TGCAGTGCTTCCGGGGTCGGGGAGCTGTTTTTT
few,TRBV7-9,TRBJ1-4,TRBD1,CASSSIYLGTDTTNEKLFF,TGTGCCAGCAGCTCAATCTATCTAGGGACAGACACAACTAATGAAAAACTGTTTTTT
-,TRBV6-5,TRBJ2-7,-,CASSYDDRDSGEQYF,TGTGCCAGCAGTTACGACGACAGGGACTCTGGAGAGCAGTACTTC
-,TRBV6-2/TRBV6-3,TRBJ2-7,TRBD2,CASSPPGLAGSNIYEQYF,TGTGCCAGCAGCCCTCCGGGACTAGCGGGATCAAACATCTACGAGCAGTACTTC
few,TRBV6-5,TRBJ1-1,-,CASRFGTEAFF,TGTGCCAGCAGATTCGGCACTGAAGCTTTCTTT
-,TRBV5-1,TRBJ1-1,TRBD1,CASSLWGTGAEAFF,TGCGCCAGCAGCTTGTGGGGGACAGGGGCTGAAGCTTTCTTT
-,TRBV10-3,TRBJ1-6,TRBD1,CANGDRNNSPLHF,TGTGCCAACGGGGACAGAAATAATTCACCCCTCCACTTT
-,TRBV28,TRBJ1-6,-,CASTTGGYNSPLHF,TGTGCCAGCACCACGGGGGGGTATAATTCACCCCTCCACTTT
-,TRBV12-5,TRBJ1-1,-,CASDKGILNTEAFF,TGTGCTAGTGATAAGGGGATACTAAACACTGAAGCTTTCTTT
-,TRBV11-2,TRBJ2-7,-,CASSPSYEQYF,TGTGCCAGCAGCCCCTCTTACGAGCAGTACTTC
-,TRBV2,TRBJ1-4,TRBD1,CATRLRTGLEKLFF,TGTGCCACCAGGCTCAGGACAGGGCTTGAAAAACTGTTTTTT
-,TRBV29-1,TRBJ1-1,TRBD1,CSSTTGVETEAFF,TGCAGCTCCACGACAGGGGTGGAGACTGAAGCTTTCTTT
-,TRBV2,TRBJ1-6,TRBD1,CASSAGQPTFRPLHF,TGTGCCAGCAGTGCGGGACAGCCAACCTTTCGGCCCCTCCACTTT
-,TRBV28,TRBJ2-7,-,CASSFRGSHFSEQYF,TGTGCCAGCAGTTTTAGGGGGAGTCACTTCTCCGAGCAGTACTTC
-,TRBV19,TRBJ2-6,TRBD1,CASSTAGGLSSGANVLTF,TGTGCCAGTAGTACTGCAGGGGGTCTAAGCTCTGGGGCCAACGTCCTGACTTTC
-,TRBV11-3,TRBJ2-1,TRBD2,CASSGRRLAGFGNEQFF,TGTGCCAGCAGCGGCCGTAGACTAGCGGGGTTTGGAAATGAGCAGTTCTTC
-,TRBV3-1/TRBV3-2,TRBJ2-2,-,CASSQGGSVGELFF,TGTGCCAGCAGCCAAGGAGGATCGGTCGGGGAGCTGTTTTTT
-,TRBV5-1,TRBJ2-1,TRBD2,CASSFTSGPGNEQFF,TGCGCCAGCAGCTTCACTAGCGGCCCTGGGAATGAGCAGTTCTTC
few,TRBV7-9,TRBJ1-1,-,CASSPRQRNTEAFF,TGTGCCAGCAGCCCGAGACAGAGGAACACTGAAGCTTTCTTT
once,TRBV5-1,TRBJ1-1,TRBD1,CASRPKTGGLTEAFF,TGCGCCAGCAGACCGAAGACAGGGGGTCTCACTGAAGCTTTCTTT
-,TRBV5-1,TRBJ2-1,-,CASSNLDRDSYNEQFF,TGCGCCAGCAGCAACCTAGACCGTGACTCCTACAATGAGCAGTTCTTC
-,TRBV29-1,TRBJ1-1,-,CSVEDGQGTEAFF,TGCAGCGTTGAAGATGGCCAGGGGACTGAAGCTTTCTTT
-,TRBV27,TRBJ1-2,TRBD1,CASSLLRGTANGYTF,TGTGCCAGCAGTCTCCTCCGGGGGACAGCCAATGGCTACACCTTC
-,TRBV7-9,TRBJ2-1,TRBD2,CASRAPGLAKFF,TGTGCCAGCAGGGCACCGGGACTAGCTAAGTTCTTC
-,TRBV12-5,TRBJ1-1,-,CASGSVSGTEAFF,TGTGCTAGTGGATCGGTCTCGGGGACTGAAGCTTTCTTT
-,TRBV10-2,TRBJ1-1,-,CASSKTYYGQRHTEAFF,TGCGCCAGCAGTAAAACCTACTACGGACAGCGGCACACTGAAGCTTTCTTT
once,TRBV28,TRBJ1-5,-,CASSPVAQPQHF,TGTGCCAGCAGCCCCGTGGCTCAGCCCCAGCATTTT
-,TRBV6-1,TRBJ2-3,TRBD2,CASSEVLAGAGTDTQYF,TGTGCCAGCAGTGAAGTCCTAGCGGGAGCTGGCACAGATACGCAGTATTTT
-,TRBV29-1,TRBJ2-3,-,CSVGQGEGTDTQYF,TGCAGCGTTGGGCAGGGTGAGGGCACAGATACGCAGTATTTT
-,TRBV6-5,TRBJ1-2,-,CASRGSRTANYGYTF,TGTGCCAGCAGGGGCTCCCGGACAGCTAACTATGGCTACACCTTC
-,TRBV11-2,TRBJ1-3,TRBD1,CASSGTVSSGNTIYF,TGTGCCAGCAGCGGGACAGTCAGCTCTGGAAACACCATATATTTT
-,TRBV5-6,TRBJ2-3,TRBD2,CASSLLAGGTDTQYF,TGTGCCAGCAGCCTGTTAGCGGGAGGCACAGATACGCAGTATTTT
-,TRBV7-9,TRBJ1-1,-,CASSLVVLAPMNTEAFF,TGTGCCAGCAGCTTAGTTGTTCTGGCACCAATGAACACTGAAGCTTTCTTT
-,TRBV7-2,TRBJ2-5,TRBD1,CASSPYPRDRGRWETQYF,TGTGCCAGCAGCCCCTACCCTCGGGACAGGGGCAGGTGGGAGACCCAGTACTTC
-,TRBV7-2,TRBJ1-3,-,CASSFSAGAGNTIYF,TGTGCCAGCAGCTTTTCTGCAGGGGCTGGAAACACCATATATTTT
-,TRBV29-1,TRBJ1-2,-,CSVEDGGLVTGYTF,TGCAGCGTTGAAGACGGGGGTTTGGTGACTGGCTACACCTTC
few,TRBV28,TRBJ1-5,-,CASSTGFQPQHF,TGTGCCAGCAGTACAGGGTTCCAGCCCCAGCATTTT
-,TRBV6-1,TRBJ2-2,TRBD1,CASSEIQGGTGELFF,TGTGCCAGCAGTGAAATACAGGGGGGCACCGGGGAGCTGTTTTTT
-,TRBV7-8,TRBJ1-1,TRBD1,CASSPLGTANTEAFF,TGTGCCAGCAGCCCCCTCGGGACAGCGAACACTGAAGCTTTCTTT
-,TRBV19,TRBJ2-1,TRBD2,CASSPGRVKSSYNEQFF,TGTGCCAGTAGTCCCGGGAGGGTGAAAAGCTCCTACAATGAGCAGTTCTTC
-,TRBV7-9,TRBJ1-4,-,CASSDGGSDEKLFF,TGTGCCAGCAGCGACGGAGGCTCGGATGAAAAACTGTTTTTT
-,TRBV18,TRBJ2-5,-,CASSPQEGQYF,TGTGCCAGCTCACCACAGGAGGGCCAGTACTTC
-,TRBV20-1,TRBJ1-5,-,CSASFWSDQPQHF,TGCAGTGCTAGTTTTTGGAGCGATCAGCCCCAGCATTTT
few,TRBV25-1,TRBJ2-5,TRBD1,CASSLTGAETQYF,TGTGCCAGCAGCCTCACAGGGGCCGAGACCCAGTACTTC
-,TRBV6-2/TRBV6-3,TRBJ2-7,TRBD2,CASSYPGLAVYEQYF,TGTGCCAGCAGTTACCCGGGACTAGCGGTCTACGAGCAGTACTTC
-,TRBV10-3,TRBJ2-3,TRBD2,CAIRAGTSGTDTQYF,TGTGCCATCAGGGCCGGGACTAGCGGAACAGATACGCAGTATTTT
few,TRBV3-1/TRBV3-2,TRBJ1-4,-,CASSQRTANEKLFF,TGTGCCAGCAGCCAGAGGACAGCAAATGAAAAACTGTTTTTT
-,TRBV29-1,TRBJ1-2,-,CSVGMSANYGYTF,TGCAGCGTTGGAATGAGCGCTAACTATGGCTACACCTTC
-,TRBV18,TRBJ1-2,TRBD1,CASSPQEGASSDGYTF,TGTGCCAGCTCACCACAGGAGGGGGCGAGTTCGGATGGCTACACCTTC
-,TRBV5-1,TRBJ1-2,-,CASRGSGREIYGYTF,TGCGCCAGCAGAGGGTCTGGCCGGGAAATCTATGGCTACACCTTC
-,TRBV2,TRBJ2-2,TRBD2,CASSDSGLAGVWTGELFF,TGTGCCAGCAGTGACAGTGGGCTAGCGGGAGTTTGGACCGGGGAGCTGTTTTTT
-,TRBV6-5,TRBJ2-1,TRBD2,CASGTSGSSDEQFF,TGTGCCAGCGGAACTAGCGGGAGTAGCGATGAGCAGTTCTTC
-,TRBV15,TRBJ2-3,TRBD2,CATSSGRFGTTTDTQYF,TGTGCCACCAGCAGCGGGAGGTTCGGGACTACAACAGATACGCAGTATTTT
-,TRBV18,TRBJ1-1,-,CASSPQLDTEAFF,TGTGCCAGCTCACCTCAACTAGACACTGAAGCTTTCTTT
-,TRBV6-5,TRBJ1-2,TRBD1,CASSYDREVYGYTF,TGTGCCAGCAGTTACGACAGGGAGGTCTATGGCTACACCTTC
-,TRBV19,TRBJ2-3,-,CASSPYTDTQYF,TGTGCCAGTAGTCCTTACACAGATACGCAGTATTTT